One and the same sample provided the 19 T cell receptor beta chains below, sequenced in a study of cytomegalovirus exposure and HLA in healthy donors. The primer mix had 60 Vbeta and 13 Jbeta primers. Some clones are missing from TCRdb's copy, which holds only in-frame ones; the method was immunoSEQ multiplex PCR. The table includes 100,000 to 120,000 clones, roughly three quarters detected once. The source material was PBMCs. The source of these receptors is a man aged 30 to 45 in good health and CMV-seropositive.

The table lists this clone with a count of one. The chain uses TRBV19 and TRBJ2-2; D may be TRBD1 (5 bases). V lost 5 bases, J lost 1 base, and 8 bases lay in between. CDR1 is LNHDA, CDR2 SQIVND, per germline (reference sequence). This CDR3 spans 14 amino acids. The CDR3 nucleotides are TGTGCCAGTAGTTCTACAGGGAACACCGGGGAGCTGTTTTTT. It codes for CASSSTGNTGELFF.

This clone was recorded once. The V call is TRBV11-3, the J call TRBJ2-5; TRBD1 matches at 8 bases. The CDR3 runs to 15 residues. V lost 1 base and J lost 4; bases outside the gene matches: 5. CDR1 is SGHNT, CDR2 YENEEA, per germline. This CDR3 reads CASSLAPGGSETQYF. In DNA form, the CDR3 reads TGTGCCAGCAGCTTAGCTCCAGGGGGCTCAGAGACCCAGTACTTC.

The V and J genes are TRBV5-3 and TRBJ2-7; 13 bases fit TRBD2. TRBV5-3 is classed as an ORF, of uncertain function. The junction had 4 bases not matched to a gene; V was cut back by 0 bases and J by 4 bases. The CDR3 length is 16 residues. The CDR3 protein is CARSLGLAGGFYEQYF. CDR3 bases: TGTGCCAGAAGCTTGGGACTAGCGGGGGGCTTTTACGAGCAGTACTTC.

The CDR3 region has the DNA TGTGCCAGCAGTGACTCGGGACTAGCGGGGGGGCCCTTTTCCTACGAGCAGTACTTC. Translated: CASSDSGLAGGPFSYEQYF. The rearrangement uses TRBV6-4 and TRBJ2-7; TRBD2 aligns across 16 bases. J was trimmed by 1 base and V by 0 bases; bases with no gene match: 6. Germline loops: CDR1 MRHNA, CDR2 SNTAGT. CDR3 length: 19 amino acids.

The rearrangement uses TRBV23-1 and TRBJ1-6, with 9 bases lining up with TRBD1. TRBV23-1 is flagged as an ORF with uncertain function. V shed 6 bases, J shed 7 bases, and the junction held 7 bases outside the gene matches. This CDR3 spans 15 amino acids. CDR3 region: CASRTGGCMNSPLHF. CDR3 sequence (DNA): TGCGCCAGCAGAACAGGGGGCTGTATGAATTCACCCCTCCACTTT.

The chain uses TRBV30 and TRBJ2-5, with D perhaps matching TRBD1 (6 bases). The ends were cut back, 3 bases at V and 5 bases at J, with 13 bases in the middle. Germline V gene data show CDR1 as GTSNPN and CDR2 as SVGIG (reference sequence). This CDR3 has 13 residues. CDR3 nucleotide sequence: TGTGCCTGGAGCCGGACAGCGTCCGAGACCCAGTACTTC. This encodes CAWSRTASETQYF.

Many counts were recorded for this clone. The V call is TRBV10-1, the J call TRBJ1-2, with D maybe TRBD1 (6 bases). V gave up 2 bases and J gave up 4 bases, with 8 bases separating them. Germline V gene data show CDR1 as WNHNN and CDR2 as SYGVQD (reference sequence). This CDR3 is built from 13 residues. This CDR3 is CASSETGSYGYTF. DNA of the CDR3: TGCGCCAGCAGTGAGACAGGGAGCTATGGCTACACCTTC.

This chain uses TRBV5-5 with TRBJ2-3; 9 nucleotides line up with TRBD1. The germline gives CDR1 SGHKS, CDR2 YYEKEE (reference sequence). V gave up 4 bases and J gave up 5 bases; unmatched junction bases: 11. This CDR3 is built from 16 residues. In DNA, the CDR3 is TGTGCCAGCAGCGGAGGGGGACAGGGCACCCTAGATACGCAGTATTTT. This translates into CASSGGGQGTLDTQYF.

V gene TRBV19 combines with J gene TRBJ1-5, with TRBD1 as a possible D gene (6 bases). Germline V gene sequence: CDR1 LNHDA, CDR2 SQIVND (reference sequence). V lost 6 bases to trimming and J lost 7 bases, with 16 bases between them. The CDR3 length is 14 residues. The DNA for the CDR3 is TGTGCCAGTAGCGTGCAGGGGCTGGGCCAGCCCCAGCATTTT. Protein: CASSVQGLGQPQHF.

The chain combines TRBV10-2 with TRBJ2-7, with 9 bases matching TRBD1. This CDR3 spans 13 amino acids. The trim removed 8 bases at V and 3 bases at J, leaving 5 bases unmatched. Germline V gene lookup returns CDR1 WSHSY and CDR2 SAAADI. In DNA form, the CDR3 reads TGCGCCAGCGCCGGGACAGGGAGCTACGAGCAGTACTTC. Amino acid sequence: CASAGTGSYEQYF.

This chain uses TRBV4-1 with TRBJ2-5; 7 bases agree with TRBD1. With the DNA end fitting TRBJ2-7 better, the J assignment may be wrong. The CDR3 totals 17 residues. In germline, CDR1 is MGHRA, CDR2 YSYEKL. In DNA form, the CDR3 reads TGCGCCAGCAGCCAAGATCGAGGGGCAGGGGGCTCCTACGAGCAGTACTTC. Translation gives CASSQDRGAGGSYEQYF.

The chain's CDR3 is CSVDREVGYTF. CDR3 in DNA: TGCAGCGTTGATCGGGAAGTCGGCTACACCTTC. This rearrangement joins TRBV29-1 to TRBJ1-2; D call uncertain. This CDR3 is built from 11 residues. V lost 3 bases to trimming and J lost 8 bases, with 10 bases between them. CDR1 and CDR2 from the germline V gene are SQVTM and ANQGSEA.

This chain uses TRBV27 with TRBJ2-1; D unresolved. Per the germline V gene, CDR1 is MNHEY and CDR2 is SMNVEV (reference sequence). The length of the CDR3 is 15 residues. The ends were cut back, 0 bases at V and 0 bases at J, with 6 bases in the middle. CDR3 bases: TGTGCCAGCAGTTTATCCCTTAGCTCCTACAATGAGCAGTTCTTC. It yields the protein CASSLSLSSYNEQFF.

There are a few counts of this clone. The chain uses TRBV6-5 and TRBJ1-5, with D possibly matching TRBD1 (6 bases). Germline values: CDR1 MNHEY, CDR2 SVGAGI. The ends were cut back, 6 bases at V and 1 base at J, with 13 bases in the middle. The CDR3 is made up of 15 amino acids. The CDR3 here is CASRQGGASNQPQHF. CDR3 bases: TGTGCCAGCAGACAAGGGGGGGCAAGCAATCAGCCCCAGCATTTT.

The chain carries TRBV15 and TRBJ2-5; D is possibly TRBD2 (6 bases). CDR1 LNHNV and CDR2 YYDKDF come from the germline V gene (reference sequence). The ends were cut back, 3 bases at V and 5 bases at J, with 13 bases in the middle. The length of the CDR3 is 14 residues. The CDR3 region is CATSSPGGSETQYF. Written as DNA, the CDR3 is TGTGCCACCAGCAGCCCTGGGGGGTCGGAGACCCAGTACTTC. The variable domain in full, with the rest retrieved from reference TRBV15 and TRBJ2-5, is DAMVIQNPRYQVTQFGKPVTLSCSQTLNHNVMYWYQQKSSQAPKLLFHYYDKDFNNEADTPDNFQSRRPNTSFCFLDIRSPGLGDTAMYLCATSSPGGSETQYFGPGTRLLVL.

This clone is deemed medium-sized. This chain's CDR3 is CASSYSNPGEGEKLFF. The CDR3 DNA reads as TGTGCCAGCAGTTACTCGAACCCCGGAGAGGGCGAAAAACTGTTTTTT. The chain combines TRBV6-5 with TRBJ1-4; D gene ambiguous. Between the trimmed V and J ends, which lost 0 bases and 8 bases, there was a span of 16 bases. The V gene's germline CDR1 is MNHEY and CDR2 SVGAGI. The CDR3 loop spans 16 amino acids.

This chain uses TRBV19 with TRBJ2-5; 12 nucleotides match TRBD2. Matching the DNA end better, TRBJ2-7 makes the J call doubtful. Germline lookup yields CDR1 LNHDA and CDR2 SQIVND (reference sequence). CDR3 length equals 14 residues. CDR3 protein: CASTWTSGTYEQYF. CDR3 nucleotide sequence: TGTGCCAGTACCTGGACTAGCGGGACCTACGAGCAGTACTTC.

The rearrangement links TRBV14 to TRBJ2-3; possible D gene TRBD1, 6 bases. V was cut by 4 bases and J by 8 bases, with 7 bases left in between. Per the germline V gene, CDR1 is SGHDN and CDR2 is FVKESK. This CDR3 has 11 amino acids. The CDR3 region is CASSLGGTQYF. As DNA, the CDR3 is TGTGCCAGCAGCCTAGGGGGTACGCAGTATTTT.

This clone came up a few times. The chain has TRBV2 and TRBJ2-2; TRBD1 is a possible D gene (5 bases). Between the trimmed V and J ends, which lost 7 bases and 4 bases, there was a span of 16 bases. CDR1 is SNHLY, CDR2 FYNNEI, per germline. The CDR3 is 15 amino acids. CDR3 bases: TGTGCCAGCACACGGTGGCAGGGAAGCACCGGGGAGCTGTTTTTT. Protein sequence: CASTRWQGSTGELFF.